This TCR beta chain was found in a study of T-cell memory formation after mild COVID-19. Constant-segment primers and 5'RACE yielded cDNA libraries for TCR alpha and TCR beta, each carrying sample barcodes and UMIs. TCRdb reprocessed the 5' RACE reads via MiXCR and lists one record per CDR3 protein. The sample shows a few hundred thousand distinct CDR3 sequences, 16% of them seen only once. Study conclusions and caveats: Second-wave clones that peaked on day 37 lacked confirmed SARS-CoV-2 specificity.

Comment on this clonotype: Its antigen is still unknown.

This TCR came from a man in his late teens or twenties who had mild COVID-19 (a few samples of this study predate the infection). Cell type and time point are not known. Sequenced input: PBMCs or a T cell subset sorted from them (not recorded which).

In DNA, the CDR3 is TGCGCCAGCAGCTTATGGGGTTCTGATTCACCCCTCCACTTT. This codes for CASSLWGSDSPLHF. The chain has TRBV5-1 and TRBJ1-6; no definite D call. The CDR3 length is 14 residues. V was clipped by 2 bases and J by 8 bases, with 11 bases between them. Per the germline V gene, CDR1 is SGHRS and CDR2 is YFSETQ.